The clone carrying this TCR beta chain was observed a handful of times. The target antigen is unknown. Exclusion of a patient followed from autoimmune disease history or systemic immunosuppression. The sample is drawn from a study of OX40 agonist ivuxolimab in advanced cancers. Study-level results: Within 6 weeks, CD4+ and CD8+ blood T cells expanded clonally at 0.1 to 3.0 mg/kg. Low levels of normalized T-cell clonal expansion also appeared in some nonresponders.

This CDR3 comprises 15 residues. The germline CDR1 and CDR2 sequences are WNHNN and SYGVQD (reference sequence). With 0 bases removed from V and 2 bases from J, the gap between germline ends came to 10 bases. The method was immunoSEQ multiplex PCR; TCRdb's version includes in-frame clones alone and lacks a portion of them. Counted here are roughly 54,000 clones, about 83% occurring once; the ten biggest clones make up more than 1%. The chain recombines TRBV10-1 with TRBJ1-1; no firm D call. The TCR comes from an adult with an advanced solid tumor such as melanoma, head and neck, liver or kidney cancer. The input for sequencing was CD4+ or CD8+ T cells sorted from blood, taken in a trial of the OX40 agonist ivuxolimab. This CDR3 is CASSESAGLNTEAFF. The CDR3 bases are TGCGCCAGCAGTGAGTCGGCAGGCCTAAACACTGAAGCTTTCTTT.